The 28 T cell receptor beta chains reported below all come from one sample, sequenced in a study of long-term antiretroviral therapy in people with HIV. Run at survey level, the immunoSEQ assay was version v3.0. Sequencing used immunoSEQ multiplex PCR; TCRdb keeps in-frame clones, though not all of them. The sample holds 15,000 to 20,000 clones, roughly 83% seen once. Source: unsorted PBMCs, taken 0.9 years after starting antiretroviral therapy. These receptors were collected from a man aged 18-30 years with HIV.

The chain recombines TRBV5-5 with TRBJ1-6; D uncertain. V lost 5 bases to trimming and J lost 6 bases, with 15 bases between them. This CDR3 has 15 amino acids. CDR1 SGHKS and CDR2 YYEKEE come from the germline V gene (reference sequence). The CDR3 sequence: CASSWNTWGNSPLHF. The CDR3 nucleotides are TGTGCCAGCAGTTGGAATACCTGGGGTAATTCACCCCTCCACTTT.

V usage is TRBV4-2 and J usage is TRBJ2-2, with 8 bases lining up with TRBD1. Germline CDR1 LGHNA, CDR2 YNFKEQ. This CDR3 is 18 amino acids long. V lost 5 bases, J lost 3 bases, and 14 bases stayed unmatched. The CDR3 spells CASSSPTPTGADTGELFF. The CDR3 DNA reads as TGTGCCAGCAGCTCACCCACTCCGACAGGGGCGGACACCGGGGAGCTGTTTTTT.

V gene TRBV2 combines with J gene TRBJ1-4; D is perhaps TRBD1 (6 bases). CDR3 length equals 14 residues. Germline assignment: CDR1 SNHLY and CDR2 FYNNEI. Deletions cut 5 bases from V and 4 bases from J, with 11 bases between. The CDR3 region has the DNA TGTGCCAGCAGTCCACAGGGAGGTAATGAAAAACTGTTTTTT. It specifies CASSPQGGNEKLFF.

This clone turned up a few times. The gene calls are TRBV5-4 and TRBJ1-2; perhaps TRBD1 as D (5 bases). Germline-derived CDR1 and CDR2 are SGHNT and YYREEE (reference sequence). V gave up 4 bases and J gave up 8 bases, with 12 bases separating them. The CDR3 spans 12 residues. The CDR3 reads CASSQGRNGYTF. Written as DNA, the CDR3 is TGTGCCAGCAGCCAGGGACGGAACGGCTACACCTTC.

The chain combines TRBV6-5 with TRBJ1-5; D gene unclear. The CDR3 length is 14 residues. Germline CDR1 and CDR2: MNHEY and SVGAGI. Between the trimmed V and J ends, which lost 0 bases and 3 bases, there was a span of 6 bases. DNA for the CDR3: TGTGCCAGCAGTTACTCGAAATACAATCAGCCCCAGCATTTT. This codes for CASSYSKYNQPQHF.

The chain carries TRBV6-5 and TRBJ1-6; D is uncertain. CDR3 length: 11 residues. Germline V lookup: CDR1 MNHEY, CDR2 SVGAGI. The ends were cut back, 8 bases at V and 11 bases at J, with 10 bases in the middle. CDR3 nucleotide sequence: TGTGCCAGCGGCCCCGGGCCACCCCTCCACTTT. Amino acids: CASGPGPPLHF.

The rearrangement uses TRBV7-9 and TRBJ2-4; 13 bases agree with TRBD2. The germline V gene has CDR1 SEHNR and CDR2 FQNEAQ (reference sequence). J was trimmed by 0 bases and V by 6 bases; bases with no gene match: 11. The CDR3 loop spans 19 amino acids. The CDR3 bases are TGTGCCAGCAGTTTCACCGGACTAGCGGGAGAACTAGCCAAAAACATTCAGTACTTC. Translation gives CASSFTGLAGELAKNIQYF.

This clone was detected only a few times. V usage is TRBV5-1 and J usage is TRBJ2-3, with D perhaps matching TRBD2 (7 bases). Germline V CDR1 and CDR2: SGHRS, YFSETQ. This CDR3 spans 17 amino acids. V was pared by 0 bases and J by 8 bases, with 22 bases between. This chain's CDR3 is CASSLGGRLAGRGTQYF. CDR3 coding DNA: TGCGCCAGCAGCTTGGGAGGAAGACTAGCCGGCAGGGGTACGCAGTATTTT. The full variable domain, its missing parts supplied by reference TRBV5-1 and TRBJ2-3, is KAGVTQTPRYLIKTRGQQVTLSCSPISGHRSVSWYQQTPGQGLQFLFEYFSETQRNKGNFPGRFSGRQFSNSRSEMNVSTLELGDSALYLCASSLGGRLAGRGTQYFGPGTRLTVL.

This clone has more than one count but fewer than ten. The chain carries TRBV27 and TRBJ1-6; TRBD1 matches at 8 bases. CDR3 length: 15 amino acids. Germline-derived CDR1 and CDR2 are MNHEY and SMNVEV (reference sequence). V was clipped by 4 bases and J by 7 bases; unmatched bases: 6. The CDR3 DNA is TGTGCCAGCAGTTGGTCAGGGGGCAAGAATTCACCCCTCCACTTT. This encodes CASSWSGGKNSPLHF.

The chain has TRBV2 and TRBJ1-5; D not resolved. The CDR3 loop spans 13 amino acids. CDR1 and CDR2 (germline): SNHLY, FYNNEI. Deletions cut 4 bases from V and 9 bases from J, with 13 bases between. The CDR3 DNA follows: TGTGCCAGCAGTGGTGAGGCCTTGGGGCCCCAGCATTTT. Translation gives CASSGEALGPQHF.

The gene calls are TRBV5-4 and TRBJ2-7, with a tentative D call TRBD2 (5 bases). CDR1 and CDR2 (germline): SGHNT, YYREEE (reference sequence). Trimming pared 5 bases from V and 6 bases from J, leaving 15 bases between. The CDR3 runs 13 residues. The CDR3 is CASRYRFEGEQYF. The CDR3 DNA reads TGTGCCAGCAGGTACAGATTCGAGGGCGAGCAGTACTTC.

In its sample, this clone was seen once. CDR3 coding DNA: TGCAGCGCCGGATCGGGGGAAGGCTCACCCCTCCACTTT. It yields the protein CSAGSGEGSPLHF. This chain joins TRBV29-1 and TRBJ1-6; weak D call: TRBD1 (5 bases). In germline, CDR1 is SQVTM, CDR2 ANQGSEA. This CDR3 is built from 13 residues. Trimming took 7 bases from V and 10 from J, leaving 17 bases between them.

CDR3 in amino acids: CASSPSQRNEAFF. CDR3 coding DNA: TGTGCCAGCTCACCTTCCCAGAGGAATGAAGCTTTCTTT. The chain joins TRBV18 to TRBJ1-1; unclear D gene. Germline assignment: CDR1 KGHSH and CDR2 LQKENI. The V end lost 3 bases, the J end lost 7 bases, and 12 bases lay between the germline ends. The CDR3 runs to 13 residues.

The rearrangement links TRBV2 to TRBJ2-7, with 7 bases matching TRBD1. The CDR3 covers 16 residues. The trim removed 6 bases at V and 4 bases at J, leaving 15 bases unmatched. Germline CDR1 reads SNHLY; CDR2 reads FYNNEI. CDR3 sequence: CASSPPGVGTEYEQYF. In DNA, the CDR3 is TGTGCCAGCAGCCCCCCTGGGGTCGGGACAGAGTACGAGCAGTACTTC.

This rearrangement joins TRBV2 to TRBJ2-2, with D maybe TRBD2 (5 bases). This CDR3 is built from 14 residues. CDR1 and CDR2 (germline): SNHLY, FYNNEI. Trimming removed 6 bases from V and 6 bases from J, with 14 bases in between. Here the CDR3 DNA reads TGTGCCAGCAGCTTCGGGGTTTACCCCGGGGAGCTGTTTTTT. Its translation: CASSFGVYPGELFF.

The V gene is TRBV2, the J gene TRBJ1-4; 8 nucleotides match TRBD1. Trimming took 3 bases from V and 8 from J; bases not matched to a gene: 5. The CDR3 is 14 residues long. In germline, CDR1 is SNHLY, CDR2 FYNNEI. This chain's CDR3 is CASSERTGTEKLFF. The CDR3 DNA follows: TGTGCCAGCAGTGAGAGGACAGGGACGGAAAAACTGTTTTTT.

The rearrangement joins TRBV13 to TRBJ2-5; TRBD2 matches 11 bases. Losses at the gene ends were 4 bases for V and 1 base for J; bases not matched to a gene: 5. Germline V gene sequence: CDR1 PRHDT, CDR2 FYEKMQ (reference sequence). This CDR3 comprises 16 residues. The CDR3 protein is CASSYGTSGSQETQYF. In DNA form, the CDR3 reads TGTGCCAGCAGCTATGGGACTAGCGGATCCCAAGAGACCCAGTACTTC.

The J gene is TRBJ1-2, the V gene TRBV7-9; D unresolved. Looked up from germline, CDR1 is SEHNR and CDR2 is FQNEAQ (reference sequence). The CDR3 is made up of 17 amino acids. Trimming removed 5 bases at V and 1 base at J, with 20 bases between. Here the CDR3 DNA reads TGTGCCAGCAGCCCCCCCATCTGGCCGCGTAATAACTATGGCTACACCTTC. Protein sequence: CASSPPIWPRNNYGYTF.

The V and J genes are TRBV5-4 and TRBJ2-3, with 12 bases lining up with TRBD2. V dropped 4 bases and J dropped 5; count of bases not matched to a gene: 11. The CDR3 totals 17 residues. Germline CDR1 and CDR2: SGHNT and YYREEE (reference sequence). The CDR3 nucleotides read TGTGCCAGCAGCGACCCTTCTAGCGGGGGGGCCGAAGATACGCAGTATTTT. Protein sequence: CASSDPSSGGAEDTQYF.

CDR3 region: CASSFSGPGYTF. In DNA, the CDR3 is TGTGCCAGCAGCTTTTCAGGTCCTGGCTACACCTTC. V usage is TRBV5-6 and J usage is TRBJ1-2; D gene ambiguous. Per the germline V gene, CDR1 is SGHDT and CDR2 is YYEEEE. Trimming pared 2 bases from V and 7 bases from J, leaving 9 bases between. This CDR3 comprises 12 residues.

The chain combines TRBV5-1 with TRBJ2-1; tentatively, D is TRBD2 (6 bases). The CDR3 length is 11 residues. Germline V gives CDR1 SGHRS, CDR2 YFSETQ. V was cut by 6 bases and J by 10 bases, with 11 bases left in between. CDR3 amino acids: CASNRELEQFF. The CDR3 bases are TGCGCCAGCAATCGGGAGTTGGAGCAGTTCTTC.

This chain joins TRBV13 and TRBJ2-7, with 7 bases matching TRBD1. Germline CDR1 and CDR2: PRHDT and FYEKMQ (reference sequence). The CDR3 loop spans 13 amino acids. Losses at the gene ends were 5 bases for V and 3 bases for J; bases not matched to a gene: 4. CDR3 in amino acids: CASSVTGDYEQYV. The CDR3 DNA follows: TGTGCCAGCAGCGTAACAGGGGACTACGAGCAGTACGTC.

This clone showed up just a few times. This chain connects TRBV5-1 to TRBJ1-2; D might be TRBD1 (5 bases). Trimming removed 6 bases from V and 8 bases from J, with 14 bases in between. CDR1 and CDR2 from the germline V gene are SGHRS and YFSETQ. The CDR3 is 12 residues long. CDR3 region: CASTLGGEGYTF. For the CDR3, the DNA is TGCGCCAGCACTCTTGGGGGGGAAGGCTACACCTTC.

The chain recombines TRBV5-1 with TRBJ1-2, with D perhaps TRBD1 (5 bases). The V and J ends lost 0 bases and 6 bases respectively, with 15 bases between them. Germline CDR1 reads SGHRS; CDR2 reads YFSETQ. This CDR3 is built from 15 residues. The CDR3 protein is CASSLALDRDDGYTF. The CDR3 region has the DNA TGCGCCAGCAGCTTGGCCTTAGACAGAGACGATGGCTACACCTTC.

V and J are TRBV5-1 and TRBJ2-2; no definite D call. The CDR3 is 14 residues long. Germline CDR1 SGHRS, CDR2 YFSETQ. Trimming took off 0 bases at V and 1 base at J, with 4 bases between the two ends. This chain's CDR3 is CASSLGQNTGELFF. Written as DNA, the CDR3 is TGCGCCAGCAGCTTGGGACAGAACACCGGGGAGCTGTTTTTT.

DNA for the CDR3: TGTGCCACCTCCCCGGACAGGGGTGACTATGGCTACACCTTC. This sequence encodes CATSPDRGDYGYTF. The rearrangement links TRBV27 to TRBJ1-2, with 9 bases identical to TRBD1. Germline trimming cut 10 bases from V and 3 bases from J; bases unmatched to any gene: 9. CDR1 is MNHEY and CDR2 is SMNVEV in the germline V gene (reference sequence). This CDR3 has 14 residues.

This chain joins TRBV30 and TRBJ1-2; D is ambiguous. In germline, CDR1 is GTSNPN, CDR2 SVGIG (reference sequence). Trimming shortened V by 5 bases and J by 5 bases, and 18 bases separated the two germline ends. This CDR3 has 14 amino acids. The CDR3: CAWDKDRASYGYTF. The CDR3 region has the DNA TGTGCCTGGGACAAGGACCGGGCTAGTTATGGCTACACCTTC.

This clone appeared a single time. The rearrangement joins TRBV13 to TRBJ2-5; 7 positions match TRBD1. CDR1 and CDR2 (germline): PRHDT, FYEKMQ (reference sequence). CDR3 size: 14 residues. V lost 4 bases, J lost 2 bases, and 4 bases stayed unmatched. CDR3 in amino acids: CASSSGTAQETQYF. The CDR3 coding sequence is TGTGCCAGCAGCTCCGGGACAGCACAAGAGACCCAGTACTTC. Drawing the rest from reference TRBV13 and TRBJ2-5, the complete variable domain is AAGVIQSPRHLIKEKRETATLKCYPIPRHDTVYWYQQGPGQDPQFLISFYEKMQSDKGSIPDRFSAQQFSDYHSELNMSSLELGDSALYFCASSSGTAQETQYFGPGTRLLVL.